This T cell receptor (beta chain) was captured in a study of cytomegalovirus exposure and HLA in healthy donors. Overall study: Of several hundred genotyped donors, around 76% clustered with self-reported Caucasian donors. Study-level results: Analyzed later, association rates of TCRs varied across HLA loci, with DRB1 most and HLA-C fewest.

The primer mix had 60 Vbeta and 13 Jbeta primers. Libraries were prepared by immunoSEQ multiplex PCR; TCRdb keeps only in-frame clonotypes and omits some of them. This sample has about 78,000 clones, with around 70% found just once. Trimming removed 6 bases from V and 6 bases from J; junction bases left unmatched: 11. This CDR3 is built from 16 residues. Germline CDR1 MDHEN, CDR2 SYDVKM. This clone was picked up a small number of times. The antigen is undetermined. This chain joins TRBV28 and TRBJ1-5; 10 bases line up with TRBD1. The clonotype comes from a woman aged 40 to 49 in good health and CMV-seropositive. What was sequenced was PBMCs. CDR3 in DNA: TGTGCCAGCAGAACTACGACAGGGGGCCTGGGTCAGCCCCAGCATTTT. Translating gives CASRTTTGGLGQPQHF.